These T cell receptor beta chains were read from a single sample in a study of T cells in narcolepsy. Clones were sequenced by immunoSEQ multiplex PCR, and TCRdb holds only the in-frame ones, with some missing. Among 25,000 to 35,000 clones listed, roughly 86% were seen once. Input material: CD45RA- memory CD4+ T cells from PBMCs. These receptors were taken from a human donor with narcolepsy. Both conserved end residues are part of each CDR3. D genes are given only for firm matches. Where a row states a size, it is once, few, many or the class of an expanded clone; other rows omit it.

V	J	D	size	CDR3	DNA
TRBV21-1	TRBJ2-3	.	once	CASTHVGLAKSDTQYF	TGTGCCAGCACCCACGTGGGACTAGCGAAGTCAGATACGCAGTATTTT
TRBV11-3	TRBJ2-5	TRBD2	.	CASSLGDPWDYVETQYF	TGTGCCAGCAGCTTAGGGGACCCTTGGGACTACGTAGAGACCCAGTACTTC
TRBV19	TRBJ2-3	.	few	CASQAGREDTDTQYF	TGTGCCTCACAGGCAGGGAGAGAGGACACAGATACGCAGTATTTT
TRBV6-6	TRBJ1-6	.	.	CASRAGSPSSPLHF	TGTGCCAGCAGGGCCGGGTCCCCAAGCTCACCCCTCCACTTT
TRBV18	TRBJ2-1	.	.	CASSLVASSYNEQFF	TGTGCCAGCTCACTTGTGGCTAGCTCCTACAATGAGCAGTTCTTC
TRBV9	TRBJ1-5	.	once	CASSGQGGGQPQHF	TGTGCCAGCAGCGGGCAGGGTGGGGGACAGCCCCAGCATTTT
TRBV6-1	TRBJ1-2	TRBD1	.	CASSRQGDGYTF	TGTGCCAGCAGCCGACAGGGGGACGGCTACACCTTC
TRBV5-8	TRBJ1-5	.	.	CASSLGGERGSNQPQHF	TGTGCCAGCAGCTTGGGAGGGGAAAGGGGTAGCAATCAGCCCCAGCATTTT
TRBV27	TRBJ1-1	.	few	CASSLGGNTRAFF	TGTGCCAGCAGTTTAGGAGGGAATACACGGGCTTTCTTT
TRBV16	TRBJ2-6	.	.	CASSPMRGLAGANVLTF	TGTGCCAGCAGCCCTATGCGGGGGCTCGCCGGGGCCAACGTCCTGACTTTC
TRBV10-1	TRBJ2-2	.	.	CASSESPNTGELFF	TGCGCCAGCAGTGAATCACCGAACACCGGGGAGCTGTTTTTT
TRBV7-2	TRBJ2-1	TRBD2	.	CASTQRGGRYNEQFF	TGTGCCAGCACCCAACGGGGGGGACGCTACAATGAGCAGTTCTTC
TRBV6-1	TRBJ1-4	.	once	CASSDNSATNEKLFF	TGTGCCAGCAGTGACAACAGTGCAACTAATGAAAAACTGTTTTTT
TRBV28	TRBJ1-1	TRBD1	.	CASSLVGGSGLAFF	TGTGCCAGCAGTTTAGTAGGGGGCTCTGGATTGGCTTTCTTT
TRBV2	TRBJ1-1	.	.	CASSGYTEAFF	TGTGCCAGCAGCGGATACACTGAAGCTTTCTTT
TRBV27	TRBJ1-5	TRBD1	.	CATQGVGGPQHF	TGTGCCACCCAGGGGGTAGGTGGGCCCCAGCATTTT
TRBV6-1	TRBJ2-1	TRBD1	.	CASTPTGMSYNEQFF	TGTGCCAGCACCCCGACAGGGATGTCCTACAATGAGCAGTTCTTC
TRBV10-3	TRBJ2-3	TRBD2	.	CAIRDKRGTTDTQYF	TGTGCCATCAGGGACAAGCGGGGAACGACAGATACGCAGTATTTT
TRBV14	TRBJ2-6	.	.	CASSLNRGRAVGANVLTF	TGTGCCAGCAGCCTCAACCGGGGGCGAGCGGTTGGGGCCAACGTCCTGACTTTC
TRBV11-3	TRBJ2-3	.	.	CASSLGGDTQYF	TGTGCCAGCAGCTTAGGAGGGGATACGCAGTATTTT
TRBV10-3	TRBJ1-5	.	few	CATRTHEGKQPQHF	TGTGCCACTCGGACGCACGAGGGGAAGCAGCCCCAGCATTTT
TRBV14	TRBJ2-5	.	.	CASSPPGVVSSETQYF	TGTGCCAGCAGCCCACCTGGGGTGGTGTCAAGCGAGACCCAGTACTTC
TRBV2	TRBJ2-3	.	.	CASSGQYATTDTQYF	TGTGCCAGCAGTGGTCAGTACGCCACCACAGATACGCAGTATTTT
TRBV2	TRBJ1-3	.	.	CASKDPDRGNTIYF	TGTGCCAGCAAAGACCCGGACCGGGGAAACACCATATATTTT
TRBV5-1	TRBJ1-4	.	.	CASSLNPQGLGEKLFF	TGCGCCAGCAGCTTGAACCCTCAGGGGCTAGGTGAAAAACTGTTTTTT
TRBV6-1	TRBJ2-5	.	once	CASSEASGGLGTQYF	TGTGCCAGCAGTGAAGCAAGTGGGGGTTTGGGGACCCAGTACTTC
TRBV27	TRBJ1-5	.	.	CASSLRTSPNQPQHF	TGTGCCAGCAGTTTGAGGACCAGCCCTAATCAGCCCCAGCATTTT